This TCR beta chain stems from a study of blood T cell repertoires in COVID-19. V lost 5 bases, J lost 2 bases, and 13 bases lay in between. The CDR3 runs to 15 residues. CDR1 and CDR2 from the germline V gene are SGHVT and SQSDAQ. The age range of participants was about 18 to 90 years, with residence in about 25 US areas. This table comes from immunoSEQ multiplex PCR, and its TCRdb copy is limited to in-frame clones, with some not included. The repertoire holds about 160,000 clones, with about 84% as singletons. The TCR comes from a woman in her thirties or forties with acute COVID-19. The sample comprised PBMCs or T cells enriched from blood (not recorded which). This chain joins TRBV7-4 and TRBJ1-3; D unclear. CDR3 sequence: CASSPDQFTGNTIYF. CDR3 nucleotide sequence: TGTGCCAGCAGCCCTGATCAGTTCACTGGAAACACCATATATTTT.